The clone carrying this T cell receptor beta chain was seen a single time. Its antigen is undetermined. Germline assignment: CDR1 KGHSH and CDR2 LQKENI. The CDR3 is 15 residues long. The V and J ends lost 3 bases and 5 bases, in that order; junction bases with no gene match: 8. This entry belongs to a study of cytomegalovirus exposure and HLA in healthy donors. Whole-study findings and limits: While the bulk of TCR sequences proved rare, some public TCRs turned up in many donors. Later analysis identified a missense DCLRE1C variant that was linked to TCR beta V- and J-gene trimming. In an earlier analysis, most TCR beta V segments were productive about 87% or about 30% of the time.

The study ran its PCR with 60 Vbeta and 13 Jbeta primers. The method was immunoSEQ multiplex PCR; TCRdb's version includes in-frame clones alone and lacks a portion of them. Of about 210,000 clones listed, about 75% are singletons. Sequences were obtained from PBMCs. This TCR was recovered from a male donor in good health and CMV-seronegative. This chain connects TRBV18 to TRBJ2-5; TRBD2 aligns across 8 bases. The CDR3 DNA reads as TGTGCCAGCTCACCCGGGACTAGAGAGTCGGAGACCCAGTACTTC. It encodes CASSPGTRESETQYF.